Presented here are 8 T cell receptor beta chains from one specimen sequenced in a study of T cell responses to AZD1222 COVID-19 vaccine. Here immunoSEQ multiplex PCR was the method, and the copy in TCRdb shows in-frame clones only, minus some. The sample has about 100,000 clones, approximately 91% seen once. Sequencing used peripheral blood, obtained on day 0 of AZD1222 vaccination. The receptors stem from an adult in good health.

This sequence joins TRBV9 and TRBJ1-4; the match to TRBD1 covers 11 bases. The CDR3 consists of 15 residues. CDR1 and CDR2 (germline): SGDLS, YYNGEE. V dropped 1 base and J dropped 7; count of bases not matched to a gene: 3. Here the CDR3 DNA reads TGTGCCAGCAGCGTATTCGGGACAGGGGGTGAAAAACTGTTTTTT. This sequence encodes CASSVFGTGGEKLFF.

The rearrangement links TRBV7-6 to TRBJ2-1; TRBD2 agrees at 11 bases. The germline CDR1 and CDR2 sequences are SGHVS and FNYEAQ. V was pared by 2 bases and J by 9 bases, with 6 bases of the junction left unmatched. CDR3 length: 15 residues. The CDR3 region has the DNA TGTGCCAGCAGCTTACTAGCGGGAGGATTAAGTGAGCAGTTCTTC. Its protein product is CASSLLAGGLSEQFF.

This chain connects TRBV27 to TRBJ2-3; D is ambiguous. Germline assignment: CDR1 MNHEY and CDR2 SMNVEV (reference sequence). Trimming shortened V by 3 bases and J by 6 bases, and 13 bases separated the two germline ends. This CDR3 is built from 14 residues. The CDR3 spells CASSLTFLIDTQYF. The CDR3 DNA sequence: TGTGCCAGCAGTTTGACTTTTCTGATCGATACGCAGTATTTT.

The V call is TRBV7-9, the J call TRBJ2-7; TRBD1 agrees at 7 bases. The CDR3 length is 13 residues. The germline V gene encodes CDR1 SEHNR and CDR2 FQNEAQ (reference sequence). Losses at the gene ends were 8 bases for V and 2 bases for J; bases not matched to a gene: 6. This CDR3 reads CASVRDRAYEQYF. DNA for the CDR3: TGTGCCAGCGTCCGGGACAGAGCCTACGAGCAGTACTTC.

The rearrangement links TRBV11-3 to TRBJ1-1; D call uncertain. This CDR3 has 14 residues. Per the germline V gene, CDR1 is SGHNT and CDR2 is YENEEA. Trimming took off 2 bases at V and 1 base at J, with 8 bases between the two ends. The CDR3 loop reads CASSLTLSNTEAFF. The DNA of the CDR3 is TGTGCCAGCAGCTTAACCCTGTCGAACACTGAAGCTTTCTTT.

The genes are TRBV19 and TRBJ1-4; D unclear. Germline CDR1 LNHDA, CDR2 SQIVND (reference sequence). CDR3 length equals 15 residues. Between the trimmed V and J ends, which lost 5 bases and 0 bases, there was a span of 10 bases. The CDR3 loop reads CASSEQQATNEKLFF. The CDR3 DNA reads TGTGCCAGTAGTGAACAGCAGGCAACTAATGAAAAACTGTTTTTT.

The chain uses TRBV5-5 and TRBJ2-1; the match to TRBD1 covers 11 bases. CDR1 is SGHKS, CDR2 YYEKEE, per germline (reference sequence). Trimming cost V 3 bases and J 2 bases; bases outside gene matches: 1. The CDR3 length is 15 residues. The CDR3 reads CASSWTGGAYNEQFF. The DNA for the CDR3 is TGTGCCAGCAGCTGGACAGGGGGCGCCTACAATGAGCAGTTCTTC.

The J gene is TRBJ1-2, the V gene TRBV2, with TRBD1 identical over 8 bases. Trimming cost V 4 bases and J 2 bases; bases outside gene matches: 9. This CDR3 has 16 residues. Looked up from germline, CDR1 is SNHLY and CDR2 is FYNNEI. CDR3 residues: CASSAWTGWKNYGYTF. The DNA of the CDR3 is TGTGCCAGCAGTGCTTGGACAGGGTGGAAAAACTATGGCTACACCTTC.